Following are 7 T cell receptor beta chains from one sample sequenced in a study of T cell responses to AZD1222 COVID-19 vaccine. Measured with immunoSEQ multiplex PCR; TCRdb has only the in-frame clones, and not every one. The sample lists 90,000 to 110,000 clones, around 87% occurring once. The sample was peripheral blood, taken on day 0 of AZD1222 vaccination. These receptors were taken from an adult in good health.

The chain combines TRBV4-3 with TRBJ2-1, with D possibly TRBD1 on 5 matching bases. V lost 4 bases, J lost 2 bases, and 12 bases lay in between. Germline-derived CDR1 and CDR2 are LGHNA and YSLEER. The CDR3 runs to 15 residues. CDR3 coding DNA: TGCGCCAGCAGCCCGAGCAGGGAAGCCTACAATGAGCAGTTCTTC. It specifies CASSPSREAYNEQFF.

This chain uses TRBV7-2 with TRBJ2-1, with D tentatively TRBD1 or TRBD2 (5 bases each). The CDR3 is made up of 13 amino acids. Germline lookup yields CDR1 SGHTA and CDR2 FQGNSA. The ends were cut back, 7 bases at V and 2 bases at J, with 9 bases in the middle. This chain's CDR3 is CASKRGAYNEQFF. In DNA, the CDR3 is TGTGCCAGCAAGAGGGGAGCCTACAATGAGCAGTTCTTC. Combining the CDR3 with reference TRBV7-2 and TRBJ2-1 gives the whole variable domain GAGVSQSPSNKVTEKGKDVELRCDPISGHTALYWYRQSLGQGLEFLIYFQGNSAPDKSGLPSDRFSAERTGGSVSTLTIQRTQQEDSAVYLCASKRGAYNEQFFGPGTRLTVL.

The chain combines TRBV28 with TRBJ1-2; D call uncertain. The CDR3 has 15 residues. Trimming took off 0 bases at V and 6 bases at J, with 14 bases between the two ends. Germline V lookup: CDR1 MDHEN, CDR2 SYDVKM. This CDR3 reads CASSLWFRRKNGYTF. The CDR3 DNA reads TGTGCCAGCAGTTTATGGTTCAGGAGGAAGAATGGCTACACCTTC.

The V call is TRBV24-1, the J call TRBJ2-7, with 12 bases aligning to TRBD2. The CDR3 has 16 residues. CDR1 KGHDR and CDR2 SFDVKD come from the germline V gene. V shed 3 bases, J shed 7 bases, and the junction held 9 bases outside the gene matches. The chain's CDR3 is CATSDRLAGAKGEQYF. CDR3 sequence (DNA): TGTGCCACCAGTGATAGACTAGCGGGGGCCAAAGGGGAGCAGTACTTC.

The chain uses TRBV14 and TRBJ2-1; possibly TRBD1 or TRBD2 for D (5 bases each). Germline loops: CDR1 SGHDN, CDR2 FVKESK. V lost 4 bases, J lost 5 bases, and 12 bases lay in between. The CDR3 length is 14 residues. Here the CDR3 reads CASSLLGTNNEQFF. In nucleotides, the CDR3 is TGTGCCAGCAGCCTTTTGGGGACCAACAATGAGCAGTTCTTC.

V is TRBV7-2 and J is TRBJ1-2, with TRBD1 as a possible D gene (6 bases). Trimming took 1 base from V and 4 from J, leaving 10 bases between them. The CDR3 length is 14 residues. The V gene's germline CDR1 is SGHTA and CDR2 FQGNSA. In DNA, the CDR3 is TGTGCCAGCAGCTTAGGGGGGCATGGCTATGGCTACACCTTC. It yields the protein CASSLGGHGYGYTF.

The chain recombines TRBV24-1 with TRBJ2-1, with 10 positions matching TRBD2. The germline gives CDR1 KGHDR, CDR2 SFDVKD. CDR3 length: 19 residues. The ends lost 1 base at V and 5 bases at J; junction bases unmatched: 13. CDR3 DNA: TGTGCCACCAGTGATTTTGGGGCAAAAGCGGGAGGGCTCGACAATGAGCAGTTCTTC. This codes for CATSDFGAKAGGLDNEQFF.